These 6 T cell receptor beta chains originate from one sample sequenced in a study of T cell repertoires in cytomegalovirus infection (dated by TCRdb to between 2019 and 2020). Sequencing instrument: Illumina HiSeq 1500. TCRdb reprocessed the public reads (quality trimming at Q25 with fastp, clone calling with MiXCR) and kept in-frame beta chains. Rows are combined by CDR3 protein, so each entry shows the most common genes and DNA. The sample table shows about a million distinct CDR3 sequences, and less than 35% are seen once. The ten largest clones take up over 13% of the sample. For these receptors, no antigen is known. In light of the paper, this sample's treatment or condition label describes: in vitro stimulation with specific CMV peptide epitopes to enrich CMV-specific T cells. The sequences come from cultured CD8+ T cells from PBMCs, collected from culture after CMV antigen stimulation. The receptors here all came from a human donor in good health (CMV status not recorded). Some clones in this sample may be carry-over from other donors' samples.

A few counts support this clonotype. The chain is built from TRBV7-8 and TRBJ2-3, with 7 bases that match TRBD1. V dropped 5 bases and J dropped 3; count of bases not matched to a gene: 8. The CDR3 sequence is 15 residues long. Germline CDR1 and CDR2: SGHVS and FQNEAQ. The CDR3: CASSTDGTATDTQYF. The DNA of the CDR3 is TGTGCCAGCAGCACGGACGGGACAGCTACAGATACGCAGTATTTT.

The chain couples TRBV7-6 to TRBJ2-5; D may be TRBD1 (6 bases). The CDR3 is 16 residues long. V was clipped by 3 bases and J by 2 bases, with 16 bases between them. CDR1 is SGHVS, CDR2 FNYEAQ, per germline. Written as DNA, the CDR3 is TGTGCCAGCAGCTTTCGCCAGGGGCGACGGCAAGAGACCCAGTACTTC. It codes for CASSFRQGRRQETQYF.

This clonotype was detected a few times. The V call is TRBV12-5, the J call TRBJ1-1; 7 bases agree with TRBD1. The J segment lost 3 bases and the V segment lost 6 bases, leaving 1 base of the junction unmatched. Germline assignment: CDR1 LGHNT and CDR2 FRNRAP. This CDR3 comprises 12 residues. As DNA, the CDR3 is TGTGCTAGTGGGACAGGGTACACTGAAGCTTTCTTT. Translation gives CASGTGYTEAFF.

The J gene is TRBJ2-7, the V gene TRBV6-1, with D possibly being TRBD1 (5 bases). The CDR3 is 15 amino acids. Trimming removed 1 base at V and 0 bases at J, with 10 bases between. CDR1 and CDR2 from the germline V gene are MNHNS and SASEGT. CDR3 loop: CASSEDRHHSYEQYV. Here the CDR3 DNA reads TGTGCCAGCAGTGAAGACAGGCACCACTCCTACGAGCAGTACGTC.

The rearrangement links TRBV4-1 to TRBJ2-3; 8 bases are a match to TRBD1. The V segment lost 5 bases and the J segment 3 bases; nucleotides outside the gene matches: 10. Germline V gives CDR1 MGHRA, CDR2 YSYEKL. The CDR3 runs 16 residues. This CDR3 reads CASSTRAGGATDTQYF. Here the CDR3 DNA reads TGCGCCAGCAGCACACGGGCAGGGGGCGCGACAGATACGCAGTATTTT.

The chain couples TRBV27 to TRBJ1-6, with D possibly TRBD1 on 5 matching bases. CDR3 size: 16 residues. Germline V gives CDR1 MNHEY, CDR2 SMNVEV (reference sequence). Trimming removed 5 bases from V and 0 bases from J, with 11 bases in between. The CDR3 sequence: CASSRGFSSYNSPLHF. CDR3 in DNA: TGTGCCAGCAGTCGGGGCTTTAGCTCCTATAATTCACCCCTCCACTTT.